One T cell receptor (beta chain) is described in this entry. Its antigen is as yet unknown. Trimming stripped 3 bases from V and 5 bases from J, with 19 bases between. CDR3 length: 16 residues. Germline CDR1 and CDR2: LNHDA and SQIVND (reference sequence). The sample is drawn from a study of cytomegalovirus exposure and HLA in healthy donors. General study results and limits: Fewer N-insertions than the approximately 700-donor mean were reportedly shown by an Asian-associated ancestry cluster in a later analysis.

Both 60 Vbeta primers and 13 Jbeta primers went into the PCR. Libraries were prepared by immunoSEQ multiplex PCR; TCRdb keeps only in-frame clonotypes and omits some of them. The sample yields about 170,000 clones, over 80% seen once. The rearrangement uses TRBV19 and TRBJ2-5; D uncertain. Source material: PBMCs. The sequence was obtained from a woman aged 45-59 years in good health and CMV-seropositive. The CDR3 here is CASSMFHKATEETQYF. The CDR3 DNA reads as TGTGCCAGTAGTATGTTTCATAAAGCGACGGAGGAGACCCAGTACTTC. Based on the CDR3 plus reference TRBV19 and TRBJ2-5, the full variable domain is DGGITQSPKYLFRKEGQNVTLSCEQNLNHDAMYWYRQDPGQGLRLIYYSQIVNDFQKGDIAEGYSVSREKKESFPLTVTSAQKNPTAFYLCASSMFHKATEETQYFGPGTRLLVL.